This T cell receptor (beta chain) appears in the sequencing data of a study of cytomegalovirus exposure and HLA in healthy donors. Whole-study findings and limits: HLA alleles were associated with 17,000 or so TCR beta sequences in a later analysis at 0.05 false discovery rate. Because they were indistinguishable, some V segments, including TRBV6-2 and TRBV6-3, were excluded. In vitro checks showed that a few CMV-associated chains really do target CMV antigens.

The length of the CDR3 is 15 residues. Germline-derived CDR1 and CDR2 are SGHRS and YFSETQ. V gave up 0 bases and J gave up 0 bases; unmatched junction bases: 2. In the PCR, 60 Vbeta and 13 Jbeta primers were used. TCRdb keeps only in-frame clones here, not all; method: immunoSEQ multiplex PCR. The sample consists of 90,000 to 130,000 clones, 74% of them appearing once. With respect to this clone: Its matching antigen is unknown.

This sequence originates from a man in his thirties or forties in good health and CMV-seropositive. The sequenced sample consisted of PBMCs. The J gene is TRBJ1-2, the V gene TRBV5-1; 7 bases line up with TRBD1. DNA of the CDR3: TGCGCCAGCAGCTTGGGCAGGGGGACTAACTATGGCTACACCTTC. This gives the protein CASSLGRGTNYGYTF. The full variable domain, with the rest looked up from reference TRBV5-1 and TRBJ1-2, is KAGVTQTPRYLIKTRGQQVTLSCSPISGHRSVSWYQQTPGQGLQFLFEYFSETQRNKGNFPGRFSGRQFSNSRSEMNVSTLELGDSALYLCASSLGRGTNYGYTFGSGTRLTVV.